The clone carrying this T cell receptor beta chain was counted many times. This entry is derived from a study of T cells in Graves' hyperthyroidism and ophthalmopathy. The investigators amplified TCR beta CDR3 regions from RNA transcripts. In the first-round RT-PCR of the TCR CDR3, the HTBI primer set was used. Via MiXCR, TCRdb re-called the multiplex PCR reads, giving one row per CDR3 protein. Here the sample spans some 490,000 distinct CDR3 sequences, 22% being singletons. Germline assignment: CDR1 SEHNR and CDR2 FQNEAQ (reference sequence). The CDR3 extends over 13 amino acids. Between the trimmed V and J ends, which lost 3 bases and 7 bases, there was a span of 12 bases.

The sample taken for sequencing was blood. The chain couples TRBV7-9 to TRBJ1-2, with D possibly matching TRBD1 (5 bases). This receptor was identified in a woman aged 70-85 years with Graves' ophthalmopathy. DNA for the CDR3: TGTGCCAGCAGCTTTACGGGGACCGGTGGCTACACCTTC. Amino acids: CASSFTGTGGYTF.